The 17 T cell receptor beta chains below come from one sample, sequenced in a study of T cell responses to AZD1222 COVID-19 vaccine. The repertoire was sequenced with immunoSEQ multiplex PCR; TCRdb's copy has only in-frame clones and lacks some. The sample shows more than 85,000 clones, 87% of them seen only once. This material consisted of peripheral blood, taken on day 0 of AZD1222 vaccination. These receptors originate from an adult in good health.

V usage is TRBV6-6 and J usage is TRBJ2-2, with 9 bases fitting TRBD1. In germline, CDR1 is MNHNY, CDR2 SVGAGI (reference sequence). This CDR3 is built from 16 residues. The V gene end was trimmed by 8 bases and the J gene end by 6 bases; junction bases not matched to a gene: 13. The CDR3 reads CASRRRGTGRSGELFF. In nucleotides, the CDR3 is TGTGCCAGCCGCCGACGCGGGACAGGGAGGTCCGGGGAGCTGTTTTTT.

The CDR3 reads CASSGVGRGNSPLHF. The CDR3 DNA reads TGTGCCAGCAGTGGAGTTGGGCGGGGTAATTCACCCCTCCACTTT. The chain carries TRBV2 and TRBJ1-6; D gene ambiguous. In germline, CDR1 is SNHLY, CDR2 FYNNEI. The CDR3 runs 15 residues. V was shortened by 4 bases and J by 6 bases, with 13 bases between the two germline ends.

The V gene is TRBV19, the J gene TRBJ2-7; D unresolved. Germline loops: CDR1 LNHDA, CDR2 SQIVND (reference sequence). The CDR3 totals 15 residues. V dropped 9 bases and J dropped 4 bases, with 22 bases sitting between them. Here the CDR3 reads CASNPQASGPYEQYF. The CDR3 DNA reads TGTGCCAGCAATCCCCAGGCGTCGGGTCCTTACGAGCAGTACTTC. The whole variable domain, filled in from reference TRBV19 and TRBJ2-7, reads DGGITQSPKYLFRKEGQNVTLSCEQNLNHDAMYWYRQDPGQGLRLIYYSQIVNDFQKGDIAEGYSVSREKKESFPLTVTSAQKNPTAFYLCASNPQASGPYEQYFGPGTRLTVT.

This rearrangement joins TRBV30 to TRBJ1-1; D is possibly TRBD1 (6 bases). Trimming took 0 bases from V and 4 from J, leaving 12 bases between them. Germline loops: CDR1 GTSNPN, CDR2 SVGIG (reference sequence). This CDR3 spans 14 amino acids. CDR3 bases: TGTGCCTGGAGTGTGGGGGCCATCGGCACTGAAGCTTTCTTT. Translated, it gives CAWSVGAIGTEAFF. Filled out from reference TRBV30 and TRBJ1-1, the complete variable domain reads SQTIHQWPATLVQPVGSPLSLECTVEGTSNPNLYWYRQAAGRGLQLLFYSVGIGQISSEVPQNLSASRPQDRQFILSSKKLLLSDSGFYLCAWSVGAIGTEAFFGQGTRLTVV.

The CDR3 sequence: CASSQSGVGNQPQHF. For the CDR3, the DNA is TGTGCCAGCAGCCAATCAGGGGTGGGCAATCAGCCCCAGCATTTT. The rearrangement joins TRBV16 to TRBJ1-5, with a tentative D call TRBD1 (5 bases). CDR1 and CDR2 (germline): KGHSY, FQNENV. This CDR3 is 15 amino acids long. V was trimmed by 0 bases and J by 2 bases, leaving 8 bases between them.

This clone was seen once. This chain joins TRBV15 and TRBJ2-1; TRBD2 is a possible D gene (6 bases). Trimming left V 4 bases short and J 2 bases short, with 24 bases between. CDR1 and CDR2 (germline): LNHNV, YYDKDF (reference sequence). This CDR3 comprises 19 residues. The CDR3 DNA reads TGTGCCACCAGCAAAAGATATGGGGGACTCTTCAACACCTACAATGAGCAGTTCTTC. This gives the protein CATSKRYGGLFNTYNEQFF.

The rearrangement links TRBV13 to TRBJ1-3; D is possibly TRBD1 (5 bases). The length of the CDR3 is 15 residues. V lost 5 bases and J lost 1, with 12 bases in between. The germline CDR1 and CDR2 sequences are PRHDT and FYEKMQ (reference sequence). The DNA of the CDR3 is TGTGCCAGCAGCCTTGGGGGGGGGTCTGGAAACACCATATATTTT. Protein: CASSLGGGSGNTIYF.

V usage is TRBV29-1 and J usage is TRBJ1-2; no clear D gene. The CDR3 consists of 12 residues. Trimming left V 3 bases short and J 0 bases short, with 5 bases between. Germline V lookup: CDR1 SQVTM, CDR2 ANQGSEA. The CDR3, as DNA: TGCAGCGTTGACGGGGCTAACTATGGCTACACCTTC. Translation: CSVDGANYGYTF. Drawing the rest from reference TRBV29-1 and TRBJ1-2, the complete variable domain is SAVISQKPSRDICQRGTSLTIQCQVDSQVTMMFWYRQQPGQSLTLIATANQGSEATYESGFVIDKFPISRPNLTFSTLTVSNMSPEDSSIYLCSVDGANYGYTFGSGTRLTVV.

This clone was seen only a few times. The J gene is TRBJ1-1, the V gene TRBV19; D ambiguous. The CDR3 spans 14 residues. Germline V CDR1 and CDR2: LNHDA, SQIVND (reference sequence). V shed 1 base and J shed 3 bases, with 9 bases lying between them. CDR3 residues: CASSIGSYDTEAFF. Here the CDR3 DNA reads TGTGCCAGTAGTATAGGGTCTTACGACACTGAAGCTTTCTTT.

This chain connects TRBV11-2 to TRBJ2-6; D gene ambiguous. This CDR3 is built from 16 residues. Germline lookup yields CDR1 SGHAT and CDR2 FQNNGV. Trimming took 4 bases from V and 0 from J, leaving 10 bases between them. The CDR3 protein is CASSSRWASGANVLTF. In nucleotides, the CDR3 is TGTGCCAGCAGCTCCCGGTGGGCCTCTGGGGCCAACGTCCTGACTTTC.

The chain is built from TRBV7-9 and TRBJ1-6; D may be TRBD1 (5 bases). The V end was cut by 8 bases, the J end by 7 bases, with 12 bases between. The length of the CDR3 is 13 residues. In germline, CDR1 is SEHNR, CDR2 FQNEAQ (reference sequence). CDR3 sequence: CASSQQANSPLHF. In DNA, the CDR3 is TGTGCCAGCTCTCAACAGGCCAATTCACCCCTCCACTTT.

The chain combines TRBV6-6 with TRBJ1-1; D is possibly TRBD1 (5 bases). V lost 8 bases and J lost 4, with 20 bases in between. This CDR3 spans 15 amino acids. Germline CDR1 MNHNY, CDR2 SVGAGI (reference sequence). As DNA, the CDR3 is TGTGCCAGCCACAGGACCGGGCGGGGGGGCACTGAAGCTTTCTTT. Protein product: CASHRTGRGGTEAFF.

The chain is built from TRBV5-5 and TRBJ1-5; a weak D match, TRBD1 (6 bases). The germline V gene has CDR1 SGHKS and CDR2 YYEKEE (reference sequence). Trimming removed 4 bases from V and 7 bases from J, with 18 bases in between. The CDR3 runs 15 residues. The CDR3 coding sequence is TGTGCCAGCAGCCCGGGGGCCCCTCAGGGACAGCCCCAGCATTTT. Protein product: CASSPGAPQGQPQHF.

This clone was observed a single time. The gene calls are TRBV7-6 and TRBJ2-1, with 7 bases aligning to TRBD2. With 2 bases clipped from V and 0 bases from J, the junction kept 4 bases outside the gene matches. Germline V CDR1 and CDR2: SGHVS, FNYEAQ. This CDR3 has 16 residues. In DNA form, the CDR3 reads TGTGCCAGCAGCTTACTGGCGGGGGTCTCCTACAATGAGCAGTTCTTC. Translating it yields CASSLLAGVSYNEQFF. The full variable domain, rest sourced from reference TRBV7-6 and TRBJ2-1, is GAGVSQSPRYKVTKRGQDVALRCDPISGHVSLYWYRQALGQGPEFLTYFNYEAQQDKSGLPNDRFSAERPEGSISTLTIQRTEQRDSAMYRCASSLLAGVSYNEQFFGPGTRLTVL.

CDR3 DNA: TGTGCCAGCAGCTTGGTTCAGGGCTCCTACAATGAGCAGTTCTTC. Translation gives CASSLVQGSYNEQFF. The chain couples TRBV5-4 to TRBJ2-1; TRBD1 might be the D (5 bases). CDR1 is SGHNT and CDR2 is YYREEE in the germline V gene (reference sequence). Trimming took off 0 bases at V and 0 bases at J, with 7 bases between the two ends. The CDR3 totals 15 residues.

The CDR3 DNA follows: TGCGCCAGCAGCTTGGAGGGGATATATGGCTACACCTTC. This encodes CASSLEGIYGYTF. The gene calls are TRBV5-1 and TRBJ1-2; a weak D match, TRBD1 (5 bases). V was pared by 0 bases and J by 5 bases, with 8 bases between. The CDR3 is 13 amino acids. Looked up from germline, CDR1 is SGHRS and CDR2 is YFSETQ.

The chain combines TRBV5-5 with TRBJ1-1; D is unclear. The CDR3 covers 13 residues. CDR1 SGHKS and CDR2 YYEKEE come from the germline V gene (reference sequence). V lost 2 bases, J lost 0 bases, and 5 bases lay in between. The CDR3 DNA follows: TGTGCCAGCAGCTTTTATTTGAACACTGAAGCTTTCTTT. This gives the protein CASSFYLNTEAFF. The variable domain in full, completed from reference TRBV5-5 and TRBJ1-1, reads DAGVTQSPTHLIKTRGQQVTLRCSPISGHKSVSWYQQVLGQGPQFIFQYYEKEERGRGNFPDRFSARQFPNYSSELNVNALLLGDSALYLCASSFYLNTEAFFGQGTRLTVV.